A single sample gave rise to the 27 T cell receptor beta chains below, sequenced in a study of Ad26.COV2.S vaccination and SARS-CoV-2 variants. The protocol was immunoSEQ multiplex PCR, while the TCRdb copy is restricted to in-frame clones and leaves out a portion. This sample carries about 390,000 clones, about 88% of them seen once, and the ten largest clones take 3% to 3.5%. Sample treatment: around 19 received Ad26.COV2.S at low or high dose, single or two shots; about 5 received placebo; per-sample allocation not given. Day 63 following the first vaccine or placebo injection was when the samples were taken. The sequenced sample was peripheral blood, obtained in a trial of Ad26.COV2.S vaccine versus placebo. Receptors originate from a person aged 18-60 years who received the Ad26.COV2.S COVID-19 vaccine or a placebo.

This clone has a single count. The J gene is TRBJ2-7, the V gene TRBV7-9, with unresolved D. Germline V gene sequence: CDR1 SEHNR, CDR2 FQNEAQ (reference sequence). This CDR3 comprises 13 residues. Trimming took 10 bases from V and 2 from J, leaving 15 bases between them. Written as DNA, the CDR3 is TGTGCCACCCAGCTTCCTGGGCCCTACGAGCAGTACTTC. It is translated as CATQLPGPYEQYF. Together with reference TRBV7-9 and TRBJ2-7, the CDR3 gives the full variable domain: DTGVSQNPRHKITKRGQNVTFRCDPISEHNRLYWYRQTLGQGPEFLTYFQNEAQLEKSRLLSDRFSAERPKGSFSTLEIQRTEQGDSAMYLCATQLPGPYEQYFGPGTRLTVT.

The rearrangement joins TRBV19 to TRBJ2-4; perhaps D is TRBD1 or TRBD2 (6 bases each). V was trimmed by 1 base and J by 0 bases, leaving 13 bases between them. The CDR3 runs to 17 residues. CDR1 and CDR2 from the germline V gene are LNHDA and SQIVND (reference sequence). The CDR3 is CASSIGSGEVAKNIQYF. CDR3 nucleotides: TGTGCCAGTAGTATAGGTTCAGGGGAGGTAGCCAAAAACATTCAGTACTTC.

Here the CDR3 DNA reads TGTGCCAGCAGCGTAGCTTCCTTGACTAGCGGGGGGCTGGAGACCCAGTACTTC. Its protein is CASSVASLTSGGLETQYF. The V and J genes are TRBV9 and TRBJ2-5; 13 positions agree with TRBD2. The length of the CDR3 is 18 residues. After removal of 0 bases from V and 5 bases from J, the junction contained 10 bases not matched to a gene. The germline V gene has CDR1 SGDLS and CDR2 YYNGEE.

This clone was seen a few times. J is TRBJ2-2 and V is TRBV11-3; D tentatively fits TRBD1 or TRBD2 (5 bases each). V gave up 4 bases and J gave up 3 bases, with 9 bases separating them. Germline V gene lookup returns CDR1 SGHNT and CDR2 YENEEA. This CDR3 has 14 residues. CDR3 amino acids: CASSSGPDTGELFF. Here the CDR3 DNA reads TGTGCCAGCAGCTCGGGACCTGACACCGGGGAGCTGTTTTTT.

The chain is built from TRBV7-9 and TRBJ2-3; 8 bases map to TRBD2. This CDR3 region has 14 residues. Trimming took 6 bases from V and 8 from J; bases not matched to a gene: 10. The germline gives CDR1 SEHNR, CDR2 FQNEAQ (reference sequence). The CDR3 reads CASRKGGGPGTQYF. Here the CDR3 DNA reads TGTGCCAGCAGAAAAGGCGGGGGGCCGGGTACGCAGTATTTT. The variable domain in full, with the rest retrieved from reference TRBV7-9 and TRBJ2-3, is DTGVSQNPRHKITKRGQNVTFRCDPISEHNRLYWYRQTLGQGPEFLTYFQNEAQLEKSRLLSDRFSAERPKGSFSTLEIQRTEQGDSAMYLCASRKGGGPGTQYFGPGTRLTVL.

On this clone: Other DNA sequences in the same sample also yield this CDR3. The chain has TRBV11-2 and TRBJ2-7; 9 nucleotides agree with TRBD1. The V gene end was trimmed by 1 base and the J gene end by 3 bases; junction bases not matched to a gene: 1. Germline loops: CDR1 SGHAT, CDR2 FQNNGV. CDR3 length: 14 amino acids. CDR3 in DNA: TGTGCCAGCAGCTTAGGACAGGGGGGCTACGAGCAGTACTTC. As protein: CASSLGQGGYEQYF.

The chain employs TRBV13 and TRBJ2-5; 12 positions match TRBD1. Germline CDR1 reads PRHDT; CDR2 reads FYEKMQ (reference sequence). The length of the CDR3 is 16 residues. V gave up 1 base and J gave up 3 bases; unmatched junction bases: 3. The CDR3 DNA sequence: TGTGCCAGCAGCTTAGCGGGGACAGGGGGCAAAGAGACCCAGTACTTC. The encoded protein is CASSLAGTGGKETQYF.

The V gene is TRBV2, the J gene TRBJ2-7; TRBD2 matches 7 bases. CDR3 length: 14 residues. V gave up 7 bases and J gave up 4 bases; unmatched junction bases: 10. CDR1 SNHLY and CDR2 FYNNEI come from the germline V gene. The CDR3 bases are TGTGCCAGCACCCCGGGGGGACCTTGGTACGAGCAGTACTTC. It codes for CASTPGGPWYEQYF.

The chain has TRBV6-1 and TRBJ1-3; weak D call: TRBD1 (6 bases). The germline V and J ends were trimmed by 3 bases and 0 bases, with 15 bases remaining between them. This CDR3 is built from 17 residues. The V gene's germline CDR1 is MNHNS and CDR2 SASEGT. This chain's CDR3 is CASSDGILDSSGNTIYF. In DNA form, the CDR3 reads TGTGCCAGCAGTGACGGGATTTTGGACAGCTCTGGAAACACCATATATTTT.

V usage is TRBV7-2 and J usage is TRBJ1-2; D is possibly TRBD1 (6 bases). Trimming pared 4 bases from V and 7 bases from J, leaving 16 bases between. The CDR3 runs to 14 residues. Germline lookup yields CDR1 SGHTA and CDR2 FQGNSA. CDR3 sequence reads: CASSSRQGRVGYTF. In DNA form, the CDR3 reads TGTGCCAGCAGCTCCCGCCAGGGGCGTGTTGGCTACACCTTC.

This chain joins TRBV7-9 and TRBJ2-3; 10 bases map to TRBD2. V shed 5 bases and J 5 bases; nucleotides not matched to a gene: 7. Germline V gene lookup returns CDR1 SEHNR and CDR2 FQNEAQ (reference sequence). This CDR3 is 15 amino acids long. The CDR3 DNA reads TGTGCCAGCAGCGTTAGCGGGGGGACGGGAGATACGCAGTATTTT. Translation: CASSVSGGTGDTQYF. The complete variable domain, with remaining parts taken from reference TRBV7-9 and TRBJ2-3, reads DTGVSQNPRHKITKRGQNVTFRCDPISEHNRLYWYRQTLGQGPEFLTYFQNEAQLEKSRLLSDRFSAERPKGSFSTLEIQRTEQGDSAMYLCASSVSGGTGDTQYFGPGTRLTVL.

The rearrangement joins TRBV30 to TRBJ1-1, with 7 bases lining up with TRBD1. The CDR3 has 14 residues. Germline CDR1 GTSNPN, CDR2 SVGIG (reference sequence). V lost 4 bases to trimming and J lost 1 base; unmatched junction nucleotides: 6. The CDR3 DNA sequence: TGTGCCTGGATCAGACAGGGCTGGAACACTGAAGCTTTCTTT. This codes for CAWIRQGWNTEAFF. Full variable domain (remainder filled in from reference TRBV30 and TRBJ1-1): SQTIHQWPATLVQPVGSPLSLECTVEGTSNPNLYWYRQAAGRGLQLLFYSVGIGQISSEVPQNLSASRPQDRQFILSSKKLLLSDSGFYLCAWIRQGWNTEAFFGQGTRLTVV.

This chain uses TRBV29-1 with TRBJ2-2; 8 bases map to TRBD1. CDR3 length: 14 amino acids. V trimming: 7 bases; J trimming: 7 bases; junction bases outside the gene matches: 11. Germline V CDR1 and CDR2: SQVTM, ANQGSEA. The CDR3 sequence: CSATGTGIDGELFF. CDR3 nucleotide sequence: TGCAGCGCTACCGGGACAGGTATTGACGGGGAGCTGTTTTTT.

The chain carries TRBV11-1 and TRBJ1-1; maybe TRBD1 (6 bases). The CDR3 is 15 residues long. In germline, CDR1 is SGHAT, CDR2 FQDESV (reference sequence). V was pared by 1 base and J by 1 base, with 10 bases between. CDR3 protein: CASSLVSTGNTEAFF. Here the CDR3 DNA reads TGTGCCAGCAGCTTAGTTTCGACAGGGAACACTGAAGCTTTCTTT.

The chain links TRBV19 to TRBJ1-1; 9 bases agree with TRBD1. The CDR3 extends over 14 amino acids. The J segment lost 4 bases and the V segment lost 3 bases, leaving 3 bases of the junction unmatched. The V gene's germline CDR1 is LNHDA and CDR2 SQIVND (reference sequence). CDR3 in DNA: TGTGCCAGTAGTATGAGGGACAGGGTCACTGAAGCTTTCTTT. It is translated as CASSMRDRVTEAFF.

The chain links TRBV5-6 to TRBJ1-4; possible D gene TRBD1, 6 bases. Germline V lookup: CDR1 SGHDT, CDR2 YYEEEE. The CDR3 has 14 amino acids. V lost 4 bases and J lost 5, with 12 bases in between. The CDR3 DNA sequence: TGTGCCAGCAGCCGGACAGACGAAAATGAAAAACTGTTTTTT. It yields the protein CASSRTDENEKLFF.

The chain has TRBV30 and TRBJ1-2, with D perhaps TRBD1 (6 bases). The CDR3 length is 14 residues. Germline CDR1 GTSNPN, CDR2 SVGIG (reference sequence). The V end was cut by 2 bases, the J end by 7 bases, with 17 bases between. CDR3: CAWSPPAGAGGYTF. The CDR3 bases are TGTGCCTGGAGTCCCCCGGCGGGGGCGGGTGGCTACACCTTC. Together with reference TRBV30 and TRBJ1-2, the CDR3 gives the full variable domain: SQTIHQWPATLVQPVGSPLSLECTVEGTSNPNLYWYRQAAGRGLQLLFYSVGIGQISSEVPQNLSASRPQDRQFILSSKKLLLSDSGFYLCAWSPPAGAGGYTFGSGTRLTVV.

The chain combines TRBV6-4 with TRBJ2-1; TRBD2 matches 13 bases. Germline-derived CDR1 and CDR2 are MRHNA and SNTAGT. Trimming cost V 2 bases and J 5 bases; bases outside gene matches: 0. The CDR3 covers 15 residues. For the CDR3, the DNA is TGTGCCAGCAGTGACGGGACTAGCGGGGACAATGAGCAGTTCTTC. Translating it yields CASSDGTSGDNEQFF.

The V gene is TRBV12-3 or TRBV12-4, the J gene TRBJ1-1, with D unclear. The CDR3 sequence is 11 residues long. With 7 bases removed from V and 8 bases from J, the gap between germline ends came to 11 bases. The CDR3 nucleotides read TGTGCCAGCACCCCTTCCCGGGAAGCTTTCTTT. Residues: CASTPSREAFF.

This chain connects TRBV30 to TRBJ1-5; D is undetermined. This CDR3 has 13 residues. The V gene lost 2 bases and the J gene lost 5 bases, with 10 bases spanning the gap. Germline V gene lookup returns CDR1 GTSNPN and CDR2 SVGIG (reference sequence). The CDR3 DNA sequence: TGTGCCTGGAGTCACGGTTCTGATCAGCCCCAGCATTTT. Translation gives CAWSHGSDQPQHF.

V is TRBV2 and J is TRBJ1-5; D unresolved. Germline CDR1 is SNHLY and CDR2 is FYNNEI. V gave up 3 bases and J gave up 4 bases, with 10 bases separating them. This CDR3 spans 14 amino acids. In nucleotides, the CDR3 is TGTGCCAGCAGTGATAAGGCACGAAATCAGCCCCAGCATTTT. Translated: CASSDKARNQPQHF.

The J gene is TRBJ2-7, the V gene TRBV3-1 (or the pseudogene TRBV3-2); TRBD1 is a possible D gene (6 bases). V lost 3 bases, J lost 2 bases, and 11 bases lay in between. Germline V gives CDR1 LGHDT, CDR2 YNNKEL (reference sequence). This CDR3 is built from 14 residues. The chain's CDR3 is CASSQGDITYEQYF. Written as DNA, the CDR3 is TGTGCCAGCAGCCAGGGGGACATAACCTACGAGCAGTACTTC.

The rearrangement uses TRBV4-1 and TRBJ2-7; D assignment may be TRBD1 or TRBD2 (6 bases each). This CDR3 has 12 amino acids. Germline lookup yields CDR1 MGHRA and CDR2 YSYEKL. V lost 1 base to trimming and J lost 7 bases, with 8 bases between them. Here the CDR3 DNA reads TGCGCCAGCAGCCAAGGGAGGGGGGAGCAGTACTTC. It is translated as CASSQGRGEQYF.

In this sample, this clone turned up once. This chain uses TRBV11-2 with TRBJ2-2, with a weak D call TRBD2 (5 bases). Germline V gives CDR1 SGHAT, CDR2 FQNNGV. Trimming left V 10 bases short and J 0 bases short, with 15 bases between. The length of the CDR3 is 15 residues. Here the CDR3 DNA reads TGTGCCACCTGGACGGGGTCTACGAACACCGGGGAGCTGTTTTTT. It yields the protein CATWTGSTNTGELFF.

The rearrangement links TRBV6-6 to TRBJ1-1; D possibly corresponds to TRBD1 (5 bases). This CDR3 has 15 amino acids. The germline V gene encodes CDR1 MNHNY and CDR2 SVGAGI (reference sequence). With 10 bases removed from V and 2 bases from J, the gap between germline ends came to 20 bases. The CDR3, as DNA: TGTGCCACCAAAAACCCCAGGGACGGAAACACTGAAGCTTTCTTT. Translation: CATKNPRDGNTEAFF.

The chain couples TRBV7-9 to TRBJ1-1; D is undetermined. The CDR3 runs 17 residues. CDR1 is SEHNR and CDR2 is FQNEAQ in the germline V gene (reference sequence). V shed 5 bases and J shed 2 bases, with 21 bases lying between them. CDR3 protein: CASSAFTLAGVNTEAFF. CDR3 nucleotides: TGTGCCAGCAGCGCTTTTACCCTGGCTGGGGTTAACACTGAAGCTTTCTTT.

V is TRBV7-7 and J is TRBJ1-2; 7 nucleotides agree with TRBD1. V trimming: 3 bases; J trimming: 2 bases; junction bases outside the gene matches: 0. Germline V CDR1 and CDR2: SSHAT, FNYEAQ (reference sequence). The CDR3 is 13 residues long. The CDR3 is CASSLGQNYGYTF. The CDR3 region has the DNA TGTGCCAGCAGCTTGGGACAGAACTATGGCTACACCTTC.